These 6 T cell receptor beta chains were all obtained from the same sample, sequenced in a study of blood T cell repertoires in COVID-19. The assay was immunoSEQ multiplex PCR, and TCRdb's table has in-frame clones only and misses some. The sample lists fewer than 200,000 clones; approximately 87% were seen once. Material for sequencing was peripheral blood. Every receptor here comes from a woman aged 65 to 85 with COVID-19, enrolled during active disease.

This clone was found once. V gene TRBV5-1 combines with J gene TRBJ2-5, with 7 bases fitting TRBD1. The CDR3 is 15 residues long. The germline CDR1 and CDR2 sequences are SGHRS and YFSETQ. V shed 4 bases and J 5 bases; nucleotides not matched to a gene: 11. In DNA form, the CDR3 reads TGCGCCAGCAGCCCCGGGACAGAGCCTCGGGAGACCCAGTACTTC. Protein sequence: CASSPGTEPRETQYF.

The V and J genes are TRBV5-5 and TRBJ2-3; D is ambiguous. The CDR3 consists of 15 residues. The V end lost 0 bases, the J end lost 2 bases, and 10 bases lay between the germline ends. The V gene's germline CDR1 is SGHKS and CDR2 YYEKEE (reference sequence). In DNA, the CDR3 is TGTGCCAGCAGCTTGGGGGCAGAGACCACAGATACGCAGTATTTT. Translated: CASSLGAETTDTQYF.

The V and J genes are TRBV7-3 and TRBJ2-1; possible D gene TRBD2, 6 bases. From germline, CDR1 is SGHTA and CDR2 FQGTGA. V lost 3 bases, J lost 8 bases, and 11 bases lay in between. The CDR3 totals 13 residues. The DNA for the CDR3 is TGTGCCAGCAGCTTCGGGAGTTTGGATGAGCAGTTCTTC. Protein: CASSFGSLDEQFF.

The table lists this clone with a count of one. The CDR3 loop is CASSPGQGTYEQYF. CDR3 sequence (DNA): TGTGCCAGCAGCCCCGGACAGGGAACCTACGAGCAGTACTTC. The chain employs TRBV7-8 and TRBJ2-7, with TRBD1 matching 8 bases. The CDR3 is 14 residues long. The junction had 5 bases not matched to a gene; V was cut back by 5 bases and J by 2 bases. The V gene's germline CDR1 is SGHVS and CDR2 FQNEAQ.

The chain carries TRBV7-3 and TRBJ2-1, with 13 bases fitting TRBD2. With V trimmed by 5 bases and J by 0 bases, 13 bases remained unmatched. The CDR3 length is 20 residues. CDR1 is SGHTA and CDR2 is FQGTGA in the germline V gene. The CDR3 reads CASSRAPGLAGSSSYNEQFF. The CDR3 DNA reads TGTGCCAGCAGCCGTGCCCCGGGACTAGCGGGATCCAGCTCCTACAATGAGCAGTTCTTC.

The chain uses TRBV12-5 and TRBJ1-1, with a possible D match to TRBD1 (5 bases). This CDR3 is built from 14 residues. Trimming removed 5 bases from V and 0 bases from J, with 10 bases in between. CDR1 is LGHNT and CDR2 is FRNRAP in the germline V gene. The CDR3 loop is CASGKDTMNTEAFF. The CDR3 nucleotides are TGTGCTAGTGGTAAGGACACCATGAACACTGAAGCTTTCTTT.